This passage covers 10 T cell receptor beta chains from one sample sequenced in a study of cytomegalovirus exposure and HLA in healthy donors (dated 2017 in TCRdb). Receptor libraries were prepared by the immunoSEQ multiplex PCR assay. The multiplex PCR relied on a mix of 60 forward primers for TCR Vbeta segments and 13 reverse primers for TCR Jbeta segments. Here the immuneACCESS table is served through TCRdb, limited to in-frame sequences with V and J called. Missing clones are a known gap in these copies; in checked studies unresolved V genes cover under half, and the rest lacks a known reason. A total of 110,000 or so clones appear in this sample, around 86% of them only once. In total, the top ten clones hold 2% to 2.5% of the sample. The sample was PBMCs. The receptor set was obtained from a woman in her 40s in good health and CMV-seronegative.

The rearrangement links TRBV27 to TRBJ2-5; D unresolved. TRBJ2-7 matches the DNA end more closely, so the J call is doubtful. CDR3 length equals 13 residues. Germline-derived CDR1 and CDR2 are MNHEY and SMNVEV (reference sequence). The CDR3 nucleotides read TGTGCCAGCAGTTCGAGAGATAGCTACGAGCAGTACTTC. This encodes CASSSRDSYEQYF.

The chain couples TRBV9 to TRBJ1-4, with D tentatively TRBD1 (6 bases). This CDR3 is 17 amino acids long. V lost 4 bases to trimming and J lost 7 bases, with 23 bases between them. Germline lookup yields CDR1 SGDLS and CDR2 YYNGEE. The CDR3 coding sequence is TGTGCCAGCAGCCCCAAGGGGGGGGGCTTCTTCGGTGAAAAACTGTTTTTT. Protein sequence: CASSPKGGGFFGEKLFF.

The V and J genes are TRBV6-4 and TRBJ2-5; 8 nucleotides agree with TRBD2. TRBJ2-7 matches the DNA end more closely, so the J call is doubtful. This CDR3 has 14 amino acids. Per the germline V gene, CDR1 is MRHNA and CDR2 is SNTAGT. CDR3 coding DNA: TGTGCCAGCAGCGGGGGGGCACCAACCTACGAGCAGTACTTC. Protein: CASSGGAPTYEQYF.

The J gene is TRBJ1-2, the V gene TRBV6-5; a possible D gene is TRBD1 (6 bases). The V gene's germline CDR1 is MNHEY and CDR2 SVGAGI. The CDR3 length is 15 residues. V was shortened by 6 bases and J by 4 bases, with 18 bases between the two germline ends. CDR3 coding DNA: TGTGCCAGCAGCCTCGCTCGGACAGATTTCTATGGCTACACCTTC. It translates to CASSLARTDFYGYTF.

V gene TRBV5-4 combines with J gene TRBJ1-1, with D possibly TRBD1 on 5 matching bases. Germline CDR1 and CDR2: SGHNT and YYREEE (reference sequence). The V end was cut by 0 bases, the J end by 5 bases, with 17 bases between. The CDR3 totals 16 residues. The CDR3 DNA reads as TGTGCCAGCAGCTTGGTTGGTGGGGGGGAGGGAACTGAAGCTTTCTTT. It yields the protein CASSLVGGGEGTEAFF.

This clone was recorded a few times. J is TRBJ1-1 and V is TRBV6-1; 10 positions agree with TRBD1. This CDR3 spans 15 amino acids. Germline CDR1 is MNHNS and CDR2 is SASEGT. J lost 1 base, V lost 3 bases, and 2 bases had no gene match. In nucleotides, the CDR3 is TGTGCCAGCAGTGACGGACAGGGGGGGAACACTGAAGCTTTCTTT. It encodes CASSDGQGGNTEAFF.

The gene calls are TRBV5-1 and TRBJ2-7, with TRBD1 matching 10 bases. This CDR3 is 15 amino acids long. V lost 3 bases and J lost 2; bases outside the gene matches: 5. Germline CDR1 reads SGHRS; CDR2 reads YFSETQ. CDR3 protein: CASSSGQGSPYEQYF. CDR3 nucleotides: TGCGCCAGCAGCTCGGGACAGGGGTCCCCCTACGAGCAGTACTTC.

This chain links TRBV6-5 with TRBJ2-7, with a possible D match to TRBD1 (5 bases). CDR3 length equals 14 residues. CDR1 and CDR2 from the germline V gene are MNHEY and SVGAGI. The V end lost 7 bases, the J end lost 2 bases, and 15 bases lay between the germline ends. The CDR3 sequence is CASTDTARAYEQYF. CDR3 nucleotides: TGTGCCAGCACCGACACGGCCAGGGCCTACGAGCAGTACTTC.

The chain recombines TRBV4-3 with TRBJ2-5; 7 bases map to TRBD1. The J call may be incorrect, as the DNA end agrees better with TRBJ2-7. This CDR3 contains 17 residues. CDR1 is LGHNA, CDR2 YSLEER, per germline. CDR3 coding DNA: TGCGCCAGCAGCCAAGGGCTCGCAGGGGGATTTGTCTACGAGCAGTACTTC. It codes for CASSQGLAGGFVYEQYF.

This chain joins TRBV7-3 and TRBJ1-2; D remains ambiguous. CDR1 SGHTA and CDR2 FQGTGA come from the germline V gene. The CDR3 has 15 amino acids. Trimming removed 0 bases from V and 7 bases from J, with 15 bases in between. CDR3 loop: CASSLTGRSDSGYTF. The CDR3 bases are TGTGCCAGCAGCTTAACAGGCAGGTCGGACTCTGGCTACACCTTC.